Listed here are 8 T cell receptor beta chains from one sample, sequenced in a study of OX40 agonist ivuxolimab in advanced cancers. The method behind the library was the immunoSEQ multiplex PCR assay. In TCRdb, the immuneACCESS table is reduced to in-frame sequences with V and J assigned. These tables do not hold every clone; where another copy was compared, an unresolved V gene accounts for under half, and the others remain unexplained. The sample table shows roughly 75,000 clones, and about nine tenths are seen once. The ten largest make up 0.3% to 0.4% of the sample. The specimen comprised CD4+ or CD8+ T cells sorted from blood, sampled in a trial of the OX40 agonist ivuxolimab. These receptors were taken from an adult with an advanced solid tumor such as melanoma, head and neck, liver or kidney cancer.

V and J are TRBV10-1 and TRBJ1-1, with TRBD1 matching 7 bases. V was pared by 4 bases and J by 5 bases, with 1 base of the junction left unmatched. The CDR3 extends over 12 amino acids. The germline V gene has CDR1 WNHNN and CDR2 SYGVQD (reference sequence). CDR3 DNA sequence: TGCGCCAGCAGTGCCAGGGGGACTGAAGCTTTCTTT. As protein: CASSARGTEAFF.

This clone was picked up one time. The chain is built from TRBV19 and TRBJ1-1; TRBD1 is a possible D gene (5 bases). V was trimmed by 1 base and J by 6 bases, leaving 12 bases between them. Germline lookup yields CDR1 LNHDA and CDR2 SQIVND (reference sequence). This CDR3 contains 14 residues. CDR3: CASSIAGLGPEAFF. In DNA, the CDR3 is TGTGCCAGTAGTATAGCGGGGCTGGGGCCTGAAGCTTTCTTT.

The chain is built from TRBV7-9 and TRBJ2-3; D is undetermined. The CDR3 length is 13 residues. The germline gives CDR1 SEHNR, CDR2 FQNEAQ (reference sequence). V was clipped by 11 bases and J by 6 bases, with 18 bases between them. CDR3 nucleotide sequence: TGTGCCTATGACCGGGTCTCCCTCGATACGCAGTATTTT. Its protein product is CAYDRVSLDTQYF.

The gene calls are TRBV6-5 and TRBJ1-5; D is perhaps TRBD1 (6 bases). The germline V gene encodes CDR1 MNHEY and CDR2 SVGAGI. This CDR3 is built from 16 residues. V dropped 4 bases and J dropped 0 bases, with 13 bases sitting between them. CDR3 in amino acids: CASSFRGVGSNQPQHF. The CDR3 nucleotides read TGTGCCAGCAGTTTCAGGGGAGTAGGTAGCAATCAGCCCCAGCATTTT.

This chain links TRBV4-3 with TRBJ2-5; unclear D gene. Gene TRBJ2-7 matches the end of the DNA better, so the J call may be wrong. This CDR3 spans 14 amino acids. CDR1 is LGHNA, CDR2 YSLEER, per germline. The CDR3 spells CASSQDGTYYEQYF. CDR3 sequence (DNA): TGCGCCAGCAGCCAAGACGGCACCTACTACGAGCAGTACTTC.

This clone was seen only once. The chain carries TRBV5-4 and TRBJ1-4; 9 bases are shared with TRBD1. CDR1 and CDR2 (germline): SGHNT, YYREEE (reference sequence). The CDR3 contains 15 residues. After removal of 4 bases from V and 8 bases from J, the junction contained 9 bases not matched to a gene. Written as DNA, the CDR3 is TGTGCCAGCAGCGCCTCGGACAGGGGAAGCGAAAAACTGTTTTTT. This gives the protein CASSASDRGSEKLFF.

V and J are TRBV4-1 and TRBJ1-1; 8 nucleotides match TRBD1. The germline gives CDR1 MGHRA, CDR2 YSYEKL. The V gene end was trimmed by 1 base and the J gene end by 1 base; junction bases not matched to a gene: 2. This CDR3 spans 15 amino acids. The CDR3 loop is CASSQGGTGNTEAFF. CDR3 nucleotides: TGCGCCAGCAGCCAAGGAGGGACAGGGAACACTGAAGCTTTCTTT.

The chain uses TRBV29-1 and TRBJ2-3; D is perhaps TRBD2 (6 bases). CDR3 length: 12 residues. V lost 6 bases and J 3 bases, leaving 10 bases between the germline ends. Germline-derived CDR1 and CDR2 are SQVTM and ANQGSEA. CDR3 amino acids: CSVVRGTDTQYF. CDR3 DNA sequence: TGCAGCGTCGTACGGGGGACAGATACGCAGTATTTT.